The clone carrying this T cell receptor (beta chain) was seen once. Its cognate antigen is unknown. These data are taken from a study of naive and memory T cell subsets. Study results and caveats: In naive cells, over 95% of TCR sequences were seen only once. Naive repertoires, especially CD8, held a few larger clonotypes, possibly memory cells re-expressing CD45RA.

The beta constant-region primer was an equimolar mix of two oligonucleotides covering TRBC1 and TRBC2. Ligated cDNA was amplified by four rounds of PCR with nested alpha and beta constant-region primers and SP2. TCRdb ran MiXCR on the UMI-ligation and nested PCR reads and lists one entry per CDR3 protein. The data show under 150,000 distinct CDR3 sequences, more than 15% seen once. Germline CDR1 is PRHDT and CDR2 is FYEKMQ (reference sequence). The J segment lost 7 bases and the V segment lost 7 bases, leaving 7 bases of the junction unmatched. There are 15 residues in the CDR3. The sequencing sample was made of naive CD8+ T cells from blood. This TCR derives from a human donor in good health. The genes are TRBV13 and TRBJ2-1, with 13 nucleotides matching TRBD2. CDR3 coding DNA: TGTGCCAGCACCGTTGGGACTAGCGGGACGAATGAGCAGTTCTTC. Its translation is CASTVGTSGTNEQFF.